The 29 T cell receptor beta chains below all came from one sample that was sequenced in a study of vaccination and CD4 T cells after COVID-19. The antigens of these receptors remain unknown. Sequence data for DNA of cultured CD4+ T cells were generated by the Oncomine TCR Beta short-read assay. TCRdb analysed the PCR reads with MiXCR anew, one entry per CDR3 protein. The sample yields around 20,000 distinct CDR3 sequences, 67% seen once. Indicated treatment: roughly 10-day PBMC culture with coronavirus spike peptide pools or control peptides (ViraFEST assay). The sample comprised CD4+ T cells from blood, cultured in vitro. The source of these receptors is a human donor who had recovered from COVID-19.

This rearrangement joins TRBV5-4 to TRBJ2-5, with 11 bases matching TRBD2. Germline CDR1 SGHNT, CDR2 YYREEE (reference sequence). V lost 0 bases, J lost 7 bases, and 17 bases stayed unmatched. CDR3 size: 19 residues. The CDR3 protein is CASSLGGRELAGGPATQYF. Written as DNA, the CDR3 is TGTGCCAGCAGCTTGGGGGGCAGGGAATTAGCGGGAGGGCCAGCGACCCAGTACTTC.

This clonotype was detected only a few times. This chain connects TRBV20-1 to TRBJ1-2; the match to TRBD1 covers 9 bases. V dropped 3 bases and J dropped 4; count of bases not matched to a gene: 3. The germline gives CDR1 DFQATT, CDR2 SNEGSKA (reference sequence). The CDR3 length is 13 residues. CDR3 in DNA: TGCAGTGCTAGGCGGGACAGGGCCTATGGCTACACCTTC. It yields the protein CSARRDRAYGYTF.

This chain connects TRBV20-1 to TRBJ2-5, with D possibly matching TRBD2 (6 bases). This CDR3 has 13 residues. Germline lookup yields CDR1 DFQATT and CDR2 SNEGSKA (reference sequence). In DNA form, the CDR3 reads TGCAGCGCGGGTGCGGGGCACCAAGAGACCCAGTACTTC. It is translated as CSAGAGHQETQYF.

This clonotype was counted only a few times. The chain couples TRBV7-2 to TRBJ2-2; TRBD2 matches at 7 bases. This CDR3 has 15 residues. V trimming: 5 bases; J trimming: 8 bases; junction bases outside the gene matches: 11. In germline, CDR1 is SGHTA, CDR2 FQGNSA. This CDR3 is CASSRSGVGWGELFF. In DNA, the CDR3 is TGTGCCAGCAGCCGAAGCGGGGTGGGCTGGGGGGAGCTGTTTTTT.

The rearrangement uses TRBV30 and TRBJ2-1, with a weak D call TRBD2 (6 bases). This CDR3 is built from 14 residues. The V gene's germline CDR1 is GTSNPN and CDR2 SVGIG (reference sequence). Between the trimmed V and J ends, which lost 0 bases and 3 bases, there was a span of 9 bases. CDR3 in amino acids: CAWSVLRDYNEQFF. Here the CDR3 DNA reads TGTGCCTGGAGTGTACTGCGGGACTACAATGAGCAGTTCTTC.

The V call is TRBV30, the J call TRBJ2-7; D is unresolved. Germline CDR1 is GTSNPN and CDR2 is SVGIG (reference sequence). The ends were cut back, 2 bases at V and 5 bases at J, with 13 bases in the middle. The CDR3 totals 13 residues. The CDR3 loop reads CAWSKRVMDEQYF. In nucleotides, the CDR3 is TGTGCCTGGAGTAAAAGGGTTATGGACGAGCAGTACTTC.

Only a few counts were recorded for this clonotype. This sequence joins TRBV7-9 and TRBJ1-2, with D unresolved. This CDR3 comprises 14 residues. Germline V gene lookup returns CDR1 SEHNR and CDR2 FQNEAQ (reference sequence). V lost 5 bases and J 8 bases, leaving 18 bases between the germline ends. The CDR3 loop reads CASSQPTQTWGYTF. CDR3 bases: TGTGCCAGCAGCCAACCAACCCAGACGTGGGGCTACACCTTC.

J is TRBJ2-7 and V is TRBV6-1; 9 bases line up with TRBD2. V shed 5 bases and J 2 bases; nucleotides not matched to a gene: 4. Germline V lookup: CDR1 MNHNS, CDR2 SASEGT. This CDR3 has 14 residues. CDR3: CASSLREGPYEQYF. CDR3 sequence (DNA): TGTGCCAGCAGTCTGCGGGAGGGCCCCTACGAGCAGTACTTC.

For the CDR3, the DNA is TGTGCCAGCAACCGACCGGGACAAGGGCTGCGGGAGACCCAGTACTTC. Protein: CASNRPGQGLRETQYF. V gene TRBV6-2 or TRBV6-3 combines with J gene TRBJ2-5; a possible D gene is TRBD1 (6 bases). The CDR3 sequence is 16 residues long. The V gene's germline CDR1 is MNHEY and CDR2 SVGEGT. Trimming removed 7 bases at V and 5 bases at J, with 23 bases between.

J is TRBJ1-4 and V is TRBV7-8; D is unresolved. Germline loops: CDR1 SGHVS, CDR2 FQNEAQ. The V end was cut by 4 bases, the J end by 4 bases, with 13 bases between. The CDR3 loop spans 15 amino acids. The CDR3 loop reads CASSYNERVNEKLFF. CDR3 nucleotides: TGTGCCAGCAGCTATAACGAACGGGTTAATGAAAAACTGTTTTTT.

V gene TRBV30 combines with J gene TRBJ1-6; no clear D. Germline values: CDR1 GTSNPN, CDR2 SVGIG (reference sequence). The length of the CDR3 is 12 residues. With 4 bases removed from V and 7 bases from J, the gap between germline ends came to 8 bases. The CDR3 region is CAWTPSNSPLHF. CDR3 bases: TGTGCCTGGACCCCTTCGAATTCACCCCTCCACTTT.

Only a few counts were recorded for this clonotype. V usage is TRBV5-4 and J usage is TRBJ2-3; no reliable D call. Germline CDR1 and CDR2: SGHNT and YYREEE (reference sequence). V dropped 1 base and J dropped 2 bases, with 14 bases sitting between them. The CDR3 loop spans 16 amino acids. The CDR3 sequence is CASSLKGLSPTDTQYF. For the CDR3, the DNA is TGTGCCAGCAGCTTGAAAGGTCTCTCGCCCACAGATACGCAGTATTTT.

The CDR3 spells CASSFQGAGGNTIYF. As DNA, the CDR3 is TGTGCCAGCAGCTTTCAGGGGGCAGGGGGAAACACCATATATTTT. V is TRBV7-6 and J is TRBJ1-3; 8 bases match TRBD1. The V gene's germline CDR1 is SGHVS and CDR2 FNYEAQ. V lost 3 bases to trimming and J lost 4 bases; unmatched junction nucleotides: 5. The CDR3 totals 15 residues.

The chain has TRBV20-1 and TRBJ2-4; no definite D call. Germline V CDR1 and CDR2: DFQATT, SNEGSKA (reference sequence). The V and J ends lost 2 bases and 1 base respectively, with 12 bases between them. The CDR3 contains 15 residues. The CDR3 DNA follows: TGCAGTGCTAGACCGGGTACGAAGGCCAAAAACATTCAGTACTTC. Amino acid sequence: CSARPGTKAKNIQYF.

This clonotype was counted a few times. The chain combines TRBV20-1 with TRBJ1-4, with TRBD1 as a possible D gene (5 bases). V lost 3 bases to trimming and J lost 7 bases, with 15 bases between them. CDR1 is DFQATT, CDR2 SNEGSKA, per germline (reference sequence). CDR3 length: 14 amino acids. The CDR3 DNA is TGCAGTGCTAGGGGGCAGGCGGGGAGTGAAAAACTGTTTTTT. Its translation is CSARGQAGSEKLFF.

The rearrangement joins TRBV15 to TRBJ2-7, with D perhaps matching TRBD2 (6 bases). V lost 1 base and J 3 bases, leaving 13 bases between the germline ends. CDR1 is LNHNV, CDR2 YYDKDF, per germline (reference sequence). There are 15 residues in the CDR3. The CDR3 region is CATSRAGVGGYEQYF. CDR3 in DNA: TGTGCCACCAGCAGAGCGGGAGTGGGCGGCTACGAGCAGTACTTC.

This clonotype has more than one count but fewer than ten. The chain joins TRBV6-1 to TRBJ1-2; D may be TRBD1 (6 bases). Per the germline V gene, CDR1 is MNHNS and CDR2 is SASEGT. The V and J ends lost 10 bases and 4 bases respectively, with 16 bases between them. CDR3 length equals 13 residues. The CDR3 is CATESPGAYGYTF. The CDR3 DNA is TGTGCCACCGAATCCCCAGGGGCCTATGGCTACACCTTC.

This clonotype has more than one count but fewer than ten. The V call is TRBV6-1, the J call TRBJ1-1; no reliable D call. Trimming took off 3 bases at V and 5 bases at J, with 13 bases between the two ends. There are 14 residues in the CDR3. Germline values: CDR1 MNHNS, CDR2 SASEGT. CDR3 region: CASSEGMDLTEAFF. The CDR3 DNA reads TGTGCCAGCAGTGAGGGGATGGACCTGACTGAAGCTTTCTTT.

J is TRBJ2-5 and V is TRBV4-3, with 7 positions matching TRBD2. CDR3 size: 17 residues. Germline V gene data show CDR1 as LGHNA and CDR2 as YSLEER. The ends lost 2 bases at V and 4 bases at J; junction bases unmatched: 13. The CDR3 region has the DNA TGCGCCAGCAGCCAATCGGGACTAACGGGGCGCCGAGAGACCCAGTACTTC. Its translation: CASSQSGLTGRRETQYF.

The rearrangement joins TRBV5-1 to TRBJ2-1; tentatively, D is TRBD1 (5 bases). The CDR3 has 12 amino acids. CDR1 is SGHRS, CDR2 YFSETQ, per germline. V was trimmed by 4 bases and J by 14 bases, leaving 16 bases between them. The CDR3 nucleotides are TGCGCCAGCAGCCATTATCAGGGTAAGAAGTTCTTC. Its translation is CASSHYQGKKFF.

The chain is built from TRBV20-1 and TRBJ1-6; the D gene is possibly TRBD1 (5 bases). The V gene's germline CDR1 is DFQATT and CDR2 SNEGSKA (reference sequence). V shed 5 bases and J shed 5 bases, with 13 bases lying between them. The CDR3 is 14 amino acids. This CDR3 reads CSASSGGNNSPLHF. CDR3 in DNA: TGCAGTGCTTCTTCCGGGGGTAATAATTCACCCCTCCACTTT.

The rearrangement links TRBV19 to TRBJ1-2, with 7 positions matching TRBD1. Germline-derived CDR1 and CDR2 are LNHDA and SQIVND (reference sequence). This CDR3 is built from 14 residues. The V segment lost 6 bases and the J segment 3 bases; nucleotides outside the gene matches: 7. CDR3 region: CASSPGDRDYGYTF. CDR3 DNA: TGTGCCAGTAGCCCTGGGGACAGAGACTATGGCTACACCTTC.

This clonotype was recorded once. J is TRBJ1-5 and V is TRBV7-9; D ambiguous. CDR1 is SEHNR, CDR2 FQNEAQ, per germline (reference sequence). The CDR3 is 14 residues long. Deletions cut 5 bases from V and 4 bases from J, with 12 bases between. The CDR3 DNA follows: TGTGCCAGCAGCCGAGAGGGTCGTAATCAGCCCCAGCATTTT. It encodes CASSREGRNQPQHF. The full variable domain, completed using reference TRBV7-9 and TRBJ1-5, is DTGVSQNPRHKITKRGQNVTFRCDPISEHNRLYWYRQTLGQGPEFLTYFQNEAQLEKSRLLSDRFSAERPKGSFSTLEIQRTEQGDSAMYLCASSREGRNQPQHFGDGTRLSIL.

The CDR3 sequence: CASSVQGGESYEQYF. The CDR3 DNA sequence: TGTGCCAGCAGCGTACAGGGTGGGGAATCCTACGAGCAGTACTTC. The J gene is TRBJ2-7, the V gene TRBV7-2, with D maybe TRBD1 (6 bases). The CDR3 is made up of 15 amino acids. Trimming shortened V by 5 bases and J by 1 base, and 15 bases separated the two germline ends. Per germline, CDR1 SGHTA and CDR2 FQGNSA.

The sample holds one count of this clonotype. The V gene is TRBV6-1, the J gene TRBJ2-5; 7 bases line up with TRBD2. This CDR3 has 14 amino acids. Germline V gene lookup returns CDR1 MNHNS and CDR2 SASEGT. Losses at the gene ends were 5 bases for V and 5 bases for J; bases not matched to a gene: 8. The CDR3 protein is CASSPAVGGETQYF. The CDR3 DNA is TGTGCCAGCAGTCCCGCGGTGGGGGGGGAGACCCAGTACTTC.

This chain uses TRBV27 with TRBJ1-1; TRBD1 is a possible D gene (5 bases). This CDR3 spans 15 amino acids. V was pared by 6 bases and J by 6 bases, with 20 bases between. Germline lookup yields CDR1 MNHEY and CDR2 SMNVEV (reference sequence). The CDR3 loop is CASSPHQGGVSEAFF. The CDR3 DNA is TGTGCCAGCAGCCCCCACCAGGGAGGGGTCTCTGAAGCTTTCTTT.

The rearrangement joins TRBV20-1 to TRBJ1-6, with D uncertain. Trimming left V 7 bases short and J 1 base short, with 11 bases between. This CDR3 region has 14 residues. The germline V gene has CDR1 DFQATT and CDR2 SNEGSKA (reference sequence). CDR3 nucleotides: TGCAGTGTCAGGTTGAGGTCCTATAATTCACCCCTCCACTTT. Translating it yields CSVRLRSYNSPLHF.

The chain links TRBV15 to TRBJ1-4; D possibly corresponds to TRBD1 (5 bases). V was cut by 3 bases and J by 3 bases, with 11 bases left in between. CDR1 and CDR2 (germline): LNHNV, YYDKDF (reference sequence). This CDR3 spans 15 amino acids. CDR3 DNA sequence: TGTGCCACCAGCAGGTACAGGACCTCTAATGAAAAACTGTTTTTT. This translates into CATSRYRTSNEKLFF.

The V call is TRBV28, the J call TRBJ1-2; TRBD1 matches at 11 bases. Unmatched junction bases numbered 11, after V lost 7 bases and J lost 7 bases. This CDR3 region has 15 residues. Germline lookup yields CDR1 MDHEN and CDR2 SYDVKM. The CDR3 reads CASKVMGQGGGGYTF. CDR3 bases: TGTGCCAGCAAAGTTATGGGACAGGGGGGGGGTGGCTACACCTTC.